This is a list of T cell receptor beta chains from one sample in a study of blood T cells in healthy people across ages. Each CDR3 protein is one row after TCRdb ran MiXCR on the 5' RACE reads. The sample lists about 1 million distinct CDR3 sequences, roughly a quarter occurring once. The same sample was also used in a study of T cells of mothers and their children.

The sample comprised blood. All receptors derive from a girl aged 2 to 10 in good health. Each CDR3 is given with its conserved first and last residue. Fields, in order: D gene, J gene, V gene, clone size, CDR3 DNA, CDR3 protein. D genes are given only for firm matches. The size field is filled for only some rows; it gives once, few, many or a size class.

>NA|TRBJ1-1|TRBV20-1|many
TGCAGTGCTAGTTCGGGGGGCACTGAAGCTTTCTTT
CSASSGGTEAFF
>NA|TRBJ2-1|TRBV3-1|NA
TGTGCCAGCAGCCAAAACGGGCGACATGAGCAGTTCTTC
CASSQNGRHEQFF
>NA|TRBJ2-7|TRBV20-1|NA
TGCAGTCCCCGCATTTGGGGGAGCTGCGAGCAGTACTTC
CSPRIWGSCEQYF
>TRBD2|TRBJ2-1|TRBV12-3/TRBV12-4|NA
TGTGCCAGCAGTCCCCTAGCGGGAGTCGGGGATGAGCAGTTCTTC
CASSPLAGVGDEQFF
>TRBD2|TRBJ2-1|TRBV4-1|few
TGCGCCAGCAGCCAACTTCCAAGCGGGAGGACGGGCAATGAGCAGTTCTTC
CASSQLPSGRTGNEQFF
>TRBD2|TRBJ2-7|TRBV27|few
TGTGCCAGCAGTTTAAGCGGGAGATTTTACGAGCAGTACTTC
CASSLSGRFYEQYF
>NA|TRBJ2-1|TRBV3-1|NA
TGTGCCAGCAGCCAGGGGTCCCCCTCCTACAATGAGCAGTTCTTC
CASSQGSPSYNEQFF
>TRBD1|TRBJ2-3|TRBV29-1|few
TGCAGCGTGCTGTCCGGGACAGGGGGTCACAGCACAGATACGCAGTATTTT
CSVLSGTGGHSTDTQYF
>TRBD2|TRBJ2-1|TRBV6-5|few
TGTGCCAGCAGCCCTAGCGGGAATGCCTACAATGAGCAGTTCTTC
CASSPSGNAYNEQFF
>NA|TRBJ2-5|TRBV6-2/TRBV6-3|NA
TGTGCCAGCAGTTCCTATGGAGGAAGGATAGTAGGCGGAGAGACCCAGTACTTC
CASSSYGGRIVGGETQYF
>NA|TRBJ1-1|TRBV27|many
TGTGCCAGCAGTTTATCGAACAGGGCCTACACTGAAGCTTTCTTT
CASSLSNRAYTEAFF
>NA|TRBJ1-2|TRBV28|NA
TGTGCCAGCAGTTTCACCCCTGAATCGGGCGGGCATGGCTACACCTTC
CASSFTPESGGHGYTF
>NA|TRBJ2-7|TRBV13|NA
TGTGCCAGCAGCTTGGGTTCAGGAGGGCCCGACGAGCAGTACTTC
CASSLGSGGPDEQYF
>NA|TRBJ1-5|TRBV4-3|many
TGCGCCAGCAGCCAAGATAACTGGGGGGCTCAGCCCCAGCATTTT
CASSQDNWGAQPQHF
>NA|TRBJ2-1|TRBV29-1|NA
TGCAGCGTTGAACGTCCTAGAGACTACAATGAGCAGTTCTTC
CSVERPRDYNEQFF
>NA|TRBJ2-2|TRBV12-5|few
TGTGCTAGTGGTTTTTCGAGCGTTCGGGAGCACGGGGAGCTGTTTTTT
CASGFSSVREHGELFF
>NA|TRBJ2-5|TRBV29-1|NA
TGCAGCGTTGTAGAGTACCAAGAGACCCAGTACTTC
CSVVEYQETQYF
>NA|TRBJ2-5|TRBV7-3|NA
TGTACCAGCAGCTTAACGGCGCGCGGGGGCGGAGAGACCCAGTACTTC
CTSSLTARGGGETQYF
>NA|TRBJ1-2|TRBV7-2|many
TGTGCCAGCAGCTTAGTGGCAGGGGACGCCTATGGCTACACCTTC
CASSLVAGDAYGYTF
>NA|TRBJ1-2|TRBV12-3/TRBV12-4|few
TGTGCCAGCAGTTTAGTTTTGGCTGGCGGCTACACCTTC
CASSLVLAGGYTF
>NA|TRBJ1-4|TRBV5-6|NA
TGTGCCAGCAGCTTGATCCCTCCGCCTGCAACTAATGAAAAACTGTTTTTT
CASSLIPPPATNEKLFF
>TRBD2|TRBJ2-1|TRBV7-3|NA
TGTGCCAGCAGCTTGATGGGGGCGGGAGGGAATGAGCAGTTCTTC
CASSLMGAGGNEQFF
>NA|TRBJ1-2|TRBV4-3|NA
TGCGCCAGCAGCCAATTACAACACCAAGGGGATGGCTACACCTTC
CASSQLQHQGDGYTF
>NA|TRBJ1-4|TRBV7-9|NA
TGTGCCAGCAGCACCCGGACGGAATGGGAATCAACTAATGAAAAACTGTTTTTT
CASSTRTEWESTNEKLFF
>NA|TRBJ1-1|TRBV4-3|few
TGCGCCAGCAGCCAAGAGCAGGACCTGAACACTGAAGCTTTCTTT
CASSQEQDLNTEAFF
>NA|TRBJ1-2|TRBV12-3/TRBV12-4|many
TGTGCCAGCAGTTCTAACTATGGCTACACCTTC
CASSSNYGYTF
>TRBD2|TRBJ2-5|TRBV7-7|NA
TGTGCTAGCAGCTTGAGTAGCGGGAAGACCCAGTACTTC
CASSLSSGKTQYF
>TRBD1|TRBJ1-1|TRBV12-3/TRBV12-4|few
TGTGCCAGCAGTCTAGGGGGCGCGAGGACTGAAGCTTTCTTT
CASSLGGARTEAFF
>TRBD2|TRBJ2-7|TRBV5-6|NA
TGTGCCAGCAGCTGGAGCGGGAGCCTATGGGAGCAGTACTTC
CASSWSGSLWEQYF
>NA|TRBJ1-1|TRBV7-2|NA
TGTGCCAGCAGCTCCCCTTTGGTAATGAACACTGAAGCTTTCTTT
CASSSPLVMNTEAFF
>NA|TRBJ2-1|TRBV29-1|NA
TGCAGCGTTGAAGTGGTTAGCCGAGACAATGAGCAGTTCTTC
CSVEVVSRDNEQFF
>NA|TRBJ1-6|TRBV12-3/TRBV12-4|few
TGTGCCAGCAGTTCAGGGGCTGTCTCACCCCTCCACTTT
CASSSGAVSPLHF
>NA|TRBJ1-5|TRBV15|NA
TGTGCCACCAGCAGAGATCCGGGTCAGCCCCAGCATTTT
CATSRDPGQPQHF
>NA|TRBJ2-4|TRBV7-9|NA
TGTGCCAGCAGCAGGGGGGACAGTCAGTACTTC
CASSRGDSQYF
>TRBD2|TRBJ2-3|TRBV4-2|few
TGTGCCAGCAGCCCCCAACTCGCGGGAGGGGATACAGATACGCAGTATTTT
CASSPQLAGGDTDTQYF
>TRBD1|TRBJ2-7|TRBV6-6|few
TGTGCCAGCAGCTGGGACAGGGCCGAGCAGTACTTC
CASSWDRAEQYF
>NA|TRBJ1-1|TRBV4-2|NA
TGTGCCAGCAGCCAAGGTCCAGGGAATGAGGCGAACACTGAAGCTTCCTTT
CASSQGPGNEANTEASF
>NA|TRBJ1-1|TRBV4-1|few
TGCGCCAGCAGCCAGCTACAGGGTGGAACTGAAGCTTTCTTT
CASSQLQGGTEAFF
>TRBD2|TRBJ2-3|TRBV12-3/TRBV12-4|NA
TGTGCCAGCAGCACCCTAGCGGGTAGCACAGATACGCAGTATTTT
CASSTLAGSTDTQYF
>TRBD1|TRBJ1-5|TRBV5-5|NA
TGTGCCAGCAGCTTGGTGGGACAGCCTAATCAGCCCCAGCATTTT
CASSLVGQPNQPQHF
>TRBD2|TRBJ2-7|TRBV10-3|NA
TGTGCCATCAGTGGACGGGGACTAGCGGGTCCCTACGAGCAGTACTTC
CAISGRGLAGPYEQYF
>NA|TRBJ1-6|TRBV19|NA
TGTGCCAGTAGTCTTACTCCCTCCTATAATTCACCCCTCCACTTT
CASSLTPSYNSPLHF
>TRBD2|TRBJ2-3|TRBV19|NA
TGTGCCAGCAGACCAATGCGGCTAGCGGGGGCCAGCACAGATACGCAGTATTTT
CASRPMRLAGASTDTQYF
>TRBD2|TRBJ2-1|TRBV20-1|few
TGCAGTGCTGGTAAAGGGACTAGCGGGTACGATGAGCAGTTCTTC
CSAGKGTSGYDEQFF
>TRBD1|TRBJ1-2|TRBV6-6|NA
TGTGCCGCTGACAGGGAGGGTGGTGGCTACACCTTC
CAADREGGGYTF